This TCR beta chain was sequenced for a study of T cell changes during pregnancy in multiple sclerosis (dated by TCRdb to about 2019). Context from the whole study: Changes in the T cell repertoire over the course of pregnancy were examined in this study in women with multiple sclerosis.

From its cysteine to its phenylalanine, the CDR3 spans 14 amino acids. Just CDR3 DNA is preserved here, 42 bases in frame from base 1. The germline V gene supplies CDR1 KGHSH and CDR2 LQKENI. Trimmed from V: 3 bases; trimmed from J: 3 bases; junction bases lacking a gene match: 5. Remarks on this clone: No cognate antigen has been identified for it. One base away there is no much larger clone; base qualities are not given.

The library came from the immunoSEQ multiplex PCR assay. The clones in this table, taken by TCRdb from immuneACCESS, are in-frame only. Not every clone is retained; where verified, under half of the shortfall comes from an unresolved V gene, and the cause of the rest is unknown. This sample holds 12,000 or so clones; roughly 94% were observed only once. The ten biggest clones cover about 0.29% of the sample. The sequenced sample was CD4+ T cells from peripheral blood mononuclear cells, obtained before pregnancy. The origin of this receptor is a female donor with multiple sclerosis, enrolled in a pregnancy study. This chain joins TRBV18 to TRBJ2-7, with 7 central nucleotides matching TRBD1. The CDR3 reads as follows: CASSPRQGLYEQYF. The DNA sequence is given as TGTGCCAGCTCACCGCGACAGGGTCTCTACGAGCAGTACTTC. Outside the CDR3, residues come from the reference TRBV18 and TRBJ2-7 proteins, so the full variable domain is: NAGVMQNPRHLVRRRGQEARLRCSPMKGHSHVYWYRQLPEEGLKFMVYLQKENIIDESGMPKERFSAEFPKEGPSILRIQQVVRGDSAAYFCASSPRQGLYEQYFGPGTRLTVT.